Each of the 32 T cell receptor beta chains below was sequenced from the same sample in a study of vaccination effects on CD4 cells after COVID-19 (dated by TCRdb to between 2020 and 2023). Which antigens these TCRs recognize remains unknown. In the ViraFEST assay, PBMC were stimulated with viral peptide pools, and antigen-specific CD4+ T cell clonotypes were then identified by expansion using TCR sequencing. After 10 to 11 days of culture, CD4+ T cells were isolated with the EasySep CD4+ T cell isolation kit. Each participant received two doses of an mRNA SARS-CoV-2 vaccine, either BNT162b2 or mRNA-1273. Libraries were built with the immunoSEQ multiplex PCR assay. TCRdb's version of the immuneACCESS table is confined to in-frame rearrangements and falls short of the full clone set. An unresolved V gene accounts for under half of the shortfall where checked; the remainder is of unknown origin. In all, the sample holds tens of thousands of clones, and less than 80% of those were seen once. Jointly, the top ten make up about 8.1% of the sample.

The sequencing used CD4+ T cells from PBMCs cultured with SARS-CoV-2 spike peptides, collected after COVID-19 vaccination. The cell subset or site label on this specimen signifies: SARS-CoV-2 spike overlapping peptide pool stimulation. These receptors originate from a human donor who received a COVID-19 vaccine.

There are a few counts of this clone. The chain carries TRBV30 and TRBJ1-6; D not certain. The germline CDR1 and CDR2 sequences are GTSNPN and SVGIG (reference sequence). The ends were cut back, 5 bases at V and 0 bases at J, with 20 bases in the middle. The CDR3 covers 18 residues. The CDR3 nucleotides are TGTGCCTGGGGATTTGGTCGGGTCGGCAGCTCCTATAATTCACCCCTCCACTTT. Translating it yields CAWGFGRVGSSYNSPLHF.

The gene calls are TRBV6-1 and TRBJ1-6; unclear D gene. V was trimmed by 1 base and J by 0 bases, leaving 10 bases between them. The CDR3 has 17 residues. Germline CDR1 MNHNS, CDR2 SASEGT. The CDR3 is CASSEVGGSSYNSPLHF. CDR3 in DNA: TGTGCCAGCAGTGAAGTAGGTGGCAGCTCCTATAATTCACCCCTCCACTTT.

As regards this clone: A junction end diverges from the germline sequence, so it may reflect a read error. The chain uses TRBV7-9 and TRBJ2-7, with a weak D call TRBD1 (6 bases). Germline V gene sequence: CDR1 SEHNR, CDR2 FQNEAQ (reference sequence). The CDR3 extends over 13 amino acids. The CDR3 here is CASSLVPGHPPPF. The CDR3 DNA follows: TGTGCCAGCAGCTTAGTTCCGGGACACCCTCCTCCCTTC. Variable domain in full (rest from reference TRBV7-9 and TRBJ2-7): DTGVSQNPRHKITKRGQNVTFRCDPISEHNRLYWYRQTLGQGPEFLTYFQNEAQLEKSRLLSDRFSAERPKGSFSTLEIQRTEQGDSAMYLCASSLVPGHPPPFGPGTRLTVT.

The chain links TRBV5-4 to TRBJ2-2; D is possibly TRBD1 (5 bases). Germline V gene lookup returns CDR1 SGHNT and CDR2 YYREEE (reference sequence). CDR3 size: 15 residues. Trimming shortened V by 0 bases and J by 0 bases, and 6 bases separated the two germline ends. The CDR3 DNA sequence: TGTGCCAGCAGCTTGGAGGGGACGAACACCGGGGAGCTGTTTTTT. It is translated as CASSLEGTNTGELFF.

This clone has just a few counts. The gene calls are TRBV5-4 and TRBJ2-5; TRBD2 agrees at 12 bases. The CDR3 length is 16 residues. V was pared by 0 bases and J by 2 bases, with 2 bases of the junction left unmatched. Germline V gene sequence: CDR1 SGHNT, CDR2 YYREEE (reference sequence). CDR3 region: CASSLGLAGVQETQYF. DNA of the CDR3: TGTGCCAGCAGCTTGGGACTAGCGGGGGTACAAGAGACCCAGTACTTC.

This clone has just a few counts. CDR3 residues: CASSQGDGNTIYF. DNA for the CDR3: TGTGCCAGCAGCCAAGGTGACGGAAACACCATATATTTT. The V gene is TRBV6-5, the J gene TRBJ1-3; D is unresolved. The CDR3 length is 13 residues. Per germline, CDR1 MNHEY and CDR2 SVGAGI. The ends were cut back, 6 bases at V and 4 bases at J, with 10 bases in the middle.

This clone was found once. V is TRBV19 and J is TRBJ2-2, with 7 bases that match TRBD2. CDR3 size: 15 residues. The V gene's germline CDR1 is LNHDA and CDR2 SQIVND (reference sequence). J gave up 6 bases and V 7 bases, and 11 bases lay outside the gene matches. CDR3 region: CASKQGGGLSGELFF. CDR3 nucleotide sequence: TGTGCCAGTAAGCAGGGCGGGGGTTTGTCCGGGGAGCTGTTTTTT.

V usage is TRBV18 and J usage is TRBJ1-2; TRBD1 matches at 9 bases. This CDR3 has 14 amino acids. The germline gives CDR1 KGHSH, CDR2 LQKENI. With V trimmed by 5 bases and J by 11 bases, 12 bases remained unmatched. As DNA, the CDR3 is TGTGCCAGCTCATTACCTCCGGGACAGGGAGGTTACACCTTC. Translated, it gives CASSLPPGQGGYTF.

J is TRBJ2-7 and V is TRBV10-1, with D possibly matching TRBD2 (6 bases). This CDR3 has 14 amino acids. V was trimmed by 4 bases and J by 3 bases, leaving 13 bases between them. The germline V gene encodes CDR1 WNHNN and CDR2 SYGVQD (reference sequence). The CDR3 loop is CASSGGTGGYEQYF. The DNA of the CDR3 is TGCGCCAGCAGTGGGGGGACTGGGGGCTACGAGCAGTACTTC.

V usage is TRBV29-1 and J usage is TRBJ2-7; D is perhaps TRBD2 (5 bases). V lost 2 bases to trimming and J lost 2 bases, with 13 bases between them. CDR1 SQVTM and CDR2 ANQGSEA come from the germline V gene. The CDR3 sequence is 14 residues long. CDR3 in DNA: TGCAGCGTTGAATCGGGAAGCATACCCTACGAGCAGTACTTC. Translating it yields CSVESGSIPYEQYF.

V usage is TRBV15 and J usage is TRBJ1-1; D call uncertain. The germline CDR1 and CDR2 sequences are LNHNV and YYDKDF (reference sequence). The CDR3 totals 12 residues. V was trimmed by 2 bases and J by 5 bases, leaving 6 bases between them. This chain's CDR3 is CATSRQNTEAFF. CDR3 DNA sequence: TGTGCCACCAGCAGACAGAATACTGAAGCTTTCTTT.

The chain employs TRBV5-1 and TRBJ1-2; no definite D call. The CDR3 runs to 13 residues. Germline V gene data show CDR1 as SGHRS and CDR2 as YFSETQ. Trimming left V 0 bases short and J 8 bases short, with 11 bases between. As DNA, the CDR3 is TGCGCCAGCAGCTTGGAAGGTCTTTACGGCTACACCTTC. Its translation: CASSLEGLYGYTF.

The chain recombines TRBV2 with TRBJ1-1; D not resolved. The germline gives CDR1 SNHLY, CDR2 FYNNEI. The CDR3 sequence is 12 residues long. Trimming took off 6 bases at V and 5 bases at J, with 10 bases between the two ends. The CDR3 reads CASRRAGTEAFF. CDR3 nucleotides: TGTGCCAGCAGGAGGGCTGGTACTGAAGCTTTCTTT. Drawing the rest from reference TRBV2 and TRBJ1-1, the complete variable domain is EPEVTQTPSHQVTQMGQEVILRCVPISNHLYFYWYRQILGQKVEFLVSFYNNEISEKSEIFDDQFSVERPDGSNFTLKIRSTKLEDSAMYFCASRRAGTEAFFGQGTRLTVV.

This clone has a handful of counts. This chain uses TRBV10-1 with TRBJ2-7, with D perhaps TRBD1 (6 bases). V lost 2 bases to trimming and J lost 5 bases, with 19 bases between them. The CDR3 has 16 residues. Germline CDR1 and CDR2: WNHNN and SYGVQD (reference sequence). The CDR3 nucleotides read TGCGCCAGCAGTGAGGAGGGGACACTTTGCAACAACGAGCAGTACTTC. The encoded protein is CASSEEGTLCNNEQYF.

In nucleotides, the CDR3 is TGTGCCAGCAGCTTAGCTGGGACAGGGGGACAGCCCCAGCATTTT. Its translation: CASSLAGTGGQPQHF. The chain carries TRBV7-2 and TRBJ1-5, with 11 positions matching TRBD1. The germline gives CDR1 SGHTA, CDR2 FQGNSA. Trimming removed 0 bases from V and 7 bases from J; junction bases left unmatched: 2. The CDR3 covers 15 residues. Drawing the rest from reference TRBV7-2 and TRBJ1-5, the complete variable domain is GAGVSQSPSNKVTEKGKDVELRCDPISGHTALYWYRQSLGQGLEFLIYFQGNSAPDKSGLPSDRFSAERTGGSVSTLTIQRTQQEDSAVYLCASSLAGTGGQPQHFGDGTRLSIL.

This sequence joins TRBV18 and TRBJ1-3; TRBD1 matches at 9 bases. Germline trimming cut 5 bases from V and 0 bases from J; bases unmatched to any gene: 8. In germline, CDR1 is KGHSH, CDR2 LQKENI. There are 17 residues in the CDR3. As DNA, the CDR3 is TGTGCCAGCTCAATACCCGGGACAGGGATCTCTGGAAACACCATATATTTT. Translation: CASSIPGTGISGNTIYF. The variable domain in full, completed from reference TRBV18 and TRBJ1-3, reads NAGVMQNPRHLVRRRGQEARLRCSPMKGHSHVYWYRQLPEEGLKFMVYLQKENIIDESGMPKERFSAEFPKEGPSILRIQQVVRGDSAAYFCASSIPGTGISGNTIYFGEGSWLTVV.

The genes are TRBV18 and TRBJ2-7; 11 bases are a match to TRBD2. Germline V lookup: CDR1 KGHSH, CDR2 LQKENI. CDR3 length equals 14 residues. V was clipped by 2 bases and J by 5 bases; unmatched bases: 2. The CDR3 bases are TGTGCCAGCTCACCAACTAGCGGGAGTAACGAGCAGTACTTC. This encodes CASSPTSGSNEQYF.

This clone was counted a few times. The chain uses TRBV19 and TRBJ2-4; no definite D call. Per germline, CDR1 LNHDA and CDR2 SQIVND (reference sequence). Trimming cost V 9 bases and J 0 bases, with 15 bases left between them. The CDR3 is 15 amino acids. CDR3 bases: TGTGCCAGCCGGCTAGGAGCCCTAGCCAAAAACATTCAGTACTTC. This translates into CASRLGALAKNIQYF.

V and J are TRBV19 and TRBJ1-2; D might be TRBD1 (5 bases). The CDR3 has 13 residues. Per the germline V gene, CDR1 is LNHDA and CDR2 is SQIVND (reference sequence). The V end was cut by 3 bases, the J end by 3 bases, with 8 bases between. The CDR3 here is CASSIPTDYGYTF. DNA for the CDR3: TGTGCCAGTAGTATCCCGACAGACTATGGCTACACCTTC.

This chain's CDR3 is CASSQFGTAFSYNEQFF. The CDR3 region has the DNA TGTGCCAGCAGCCAGTTTGGGACAGCCTTCTCCTACAATGAGCAGTTCTTC. This sequence joins TRBV7-6 and TRBJ2-1; 7 bases line up with TRBD1. Per the germline V gene, CDR1 is SGHVS and CDR2 is FNYEAQ. CDR3 length equals 17 residues. V shed 5 bases and J 0 bases; nucleotides not matched to a gene: 10. Full variable domain (missing parts from reference TRBV7-6 and TRBJ2-1): GAGVSQSPRYKVTKRGQDVALRCDPISGHVSLYWYRQALGQGPEFLTYFNYEAQQDKSGLPNDRFSAERPEGSISTLTIQRTEQRDSAMYRCASSQFGTAFSYNEQFFGPGTRLTVL.

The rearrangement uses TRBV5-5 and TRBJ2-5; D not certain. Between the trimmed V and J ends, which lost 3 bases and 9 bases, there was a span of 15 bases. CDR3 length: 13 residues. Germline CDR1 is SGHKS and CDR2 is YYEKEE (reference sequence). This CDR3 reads CASSSEATGAQYF. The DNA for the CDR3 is TGTGCCAGCAGCTCCGAGGCGACGGGCGCCCAGTACTTC.

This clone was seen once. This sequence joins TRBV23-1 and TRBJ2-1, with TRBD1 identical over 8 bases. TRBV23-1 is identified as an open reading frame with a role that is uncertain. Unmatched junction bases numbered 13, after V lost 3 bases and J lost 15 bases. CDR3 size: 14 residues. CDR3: CASSHIDPGQDPFF. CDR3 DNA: TGCGCCAGCAGTCACATAGACCCGGGACAGGATCCGTTCTTC.

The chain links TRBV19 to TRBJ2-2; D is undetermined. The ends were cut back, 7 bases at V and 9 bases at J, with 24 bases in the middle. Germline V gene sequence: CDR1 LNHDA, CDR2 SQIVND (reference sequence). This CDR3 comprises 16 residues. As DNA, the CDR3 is TGTGCCAGTATGGTCCCCGGGCAGACCACCTCCCGGGAGCTGTTTTTT. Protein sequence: CASMVPGQTTSRELFF.

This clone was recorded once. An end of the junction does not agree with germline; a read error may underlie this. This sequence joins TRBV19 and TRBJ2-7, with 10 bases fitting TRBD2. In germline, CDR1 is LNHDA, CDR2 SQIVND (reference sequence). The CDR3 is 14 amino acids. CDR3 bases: TGTGCCAGTAGTACTAGCGGGGGCCCCCCACGATACGAGTTC. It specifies CASSTSGGPPRYEF.

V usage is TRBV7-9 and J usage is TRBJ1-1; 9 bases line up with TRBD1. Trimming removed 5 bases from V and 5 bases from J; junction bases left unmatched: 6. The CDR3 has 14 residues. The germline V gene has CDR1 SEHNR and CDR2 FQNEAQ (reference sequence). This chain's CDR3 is CASSPQGARTEAFF. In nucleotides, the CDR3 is TGTGCCAGCAGCCCACAGGGGGCTAGGACTGAAGCTTTCTTT.

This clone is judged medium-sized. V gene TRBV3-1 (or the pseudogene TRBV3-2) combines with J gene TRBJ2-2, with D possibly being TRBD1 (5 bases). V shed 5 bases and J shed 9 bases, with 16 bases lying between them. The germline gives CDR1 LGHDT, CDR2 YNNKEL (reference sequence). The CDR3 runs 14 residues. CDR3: CASSYWTRFRELFF. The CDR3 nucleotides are TGTGCCAGCAGCTATTGGACACGGTTTAGGGAGCTGTTTTTT.

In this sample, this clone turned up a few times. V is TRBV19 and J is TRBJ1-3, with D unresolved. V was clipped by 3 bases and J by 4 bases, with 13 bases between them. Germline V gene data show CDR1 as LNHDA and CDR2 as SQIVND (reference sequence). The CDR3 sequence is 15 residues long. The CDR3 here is CASSMTTFSGNTIYF. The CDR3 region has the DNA TGTGCCAGTAGTATGACGACATTTTCAGGAAACACCATATATTTT.

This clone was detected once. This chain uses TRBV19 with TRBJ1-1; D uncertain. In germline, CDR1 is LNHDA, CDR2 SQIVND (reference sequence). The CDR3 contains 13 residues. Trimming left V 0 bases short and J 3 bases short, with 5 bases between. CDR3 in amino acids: CASSIDRDTEAFF. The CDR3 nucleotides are TGTGCCAGTAGTATAGACCGGGACACTGAAGCTTTCTTT.

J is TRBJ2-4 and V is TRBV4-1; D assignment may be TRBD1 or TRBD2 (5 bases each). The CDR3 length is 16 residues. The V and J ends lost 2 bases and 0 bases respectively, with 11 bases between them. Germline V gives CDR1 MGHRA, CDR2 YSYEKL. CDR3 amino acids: CASSQPRGKAKNIQYF. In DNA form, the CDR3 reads TGCGCCAGCAGCCAACCCCGGGGCAAAGCCAAAAACATTCAGTACTTC.

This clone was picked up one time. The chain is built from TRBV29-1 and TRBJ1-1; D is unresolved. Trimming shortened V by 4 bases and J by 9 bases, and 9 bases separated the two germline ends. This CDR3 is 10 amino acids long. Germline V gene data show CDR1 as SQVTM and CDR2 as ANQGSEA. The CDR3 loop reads CSVVYRKAFF. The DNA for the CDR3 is TGCAGCGTTGTTTACAGAAAAGCTTTCTTT.

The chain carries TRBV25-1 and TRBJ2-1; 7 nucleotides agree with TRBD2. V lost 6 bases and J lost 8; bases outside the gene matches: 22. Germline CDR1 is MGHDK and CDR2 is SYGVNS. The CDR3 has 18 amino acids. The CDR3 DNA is TGTGCCAGCAGCGGAACCTTTAGGATGGGGGGGGTGGGCTATGAGCAGTTCTTC. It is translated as CASSGTFRMGGVGYEQFF.

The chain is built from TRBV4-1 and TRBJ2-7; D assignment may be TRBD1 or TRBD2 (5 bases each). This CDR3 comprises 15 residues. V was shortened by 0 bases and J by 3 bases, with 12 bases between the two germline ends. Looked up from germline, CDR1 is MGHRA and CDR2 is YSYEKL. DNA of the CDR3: TGCGCCAGCAGCCAAGAGGGGACCGGAGACTACGAGCAGTACTTC. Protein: CASSQEGTGDYEQYF.